This TCR beta chain was identified during a study of technical replicates of blood from a few donors. Profiled with immunoSEQ multiplex PCR; TCRdb holds only in-frame clones, not every one. The sample has about 70,000 clones, approximately 96% seen once. Germline V gene lookup returns CDR1 LGHNA and CDR2 YSLEER. The CDR3 covers 13 residues. Trimming stripped 0 bases from V and 6 bases from J, with 6 bases between. The chain carries TRBV4-3 and TRBJ1-5; no definite D call. The TCR was taken from a human donor in good health. Sequenced: T cells isolated from PBMCs. CDR3 amino acids: CASSQDLRQPQHF. CDR3 sequence (DNA): TGCGCCAGCAGCCAAGATTTGCGTCAGCCCCAGCATTTT.